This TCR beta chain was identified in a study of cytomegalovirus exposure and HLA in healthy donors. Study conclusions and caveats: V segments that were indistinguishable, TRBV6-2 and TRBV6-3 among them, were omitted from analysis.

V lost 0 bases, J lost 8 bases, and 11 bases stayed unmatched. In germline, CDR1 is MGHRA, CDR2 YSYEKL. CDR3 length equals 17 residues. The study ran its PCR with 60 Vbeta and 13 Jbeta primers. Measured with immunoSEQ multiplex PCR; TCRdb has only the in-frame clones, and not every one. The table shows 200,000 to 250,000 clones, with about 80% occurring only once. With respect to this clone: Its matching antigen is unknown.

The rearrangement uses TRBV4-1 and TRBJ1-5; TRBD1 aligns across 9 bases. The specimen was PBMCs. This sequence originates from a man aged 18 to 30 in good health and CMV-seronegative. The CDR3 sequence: CASSQDPGQGPEEPQHF. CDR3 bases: TGCGCCAGCAGCCAAGATCCAGGACAGGGGCCAGAGGAGCCCCAGCATTTT.